The 11 T cell receptor beta chains below come from one sample, sequenced in a study of blood T cell repertoires in COVID-19. The protocol was immunoSEQ multiplex PCR, while the TCRdb copy is restricted to in-frame clones and leaves out a portion. The sample gives approximately 410,000 clones, roughly 89% of which show up once; approximately 1.5% is in the top ten. Sequences were obtained from peripheral blood. The receptors originated from a woman in her 30s with active or convalescent COVID-19.

This clone was observed a few times. This chain connects TRBV6-1 to TRBJ2-6, with unresolved D. This CDR3 has 15 residues. Germline values: CDR1 MNHNS, CDR2 SASEGT. Trimming pared 1 base from V and 0 bases from J, leaving 4 bases between. CDR3 coding DNA: TGTGCCAGCAGTGAAGTAAACTCTGGGGCCAACGTCCTGACTTTC. It encodes CASSEVNSGANVLTF.

The chain couples TRBV1 to TRBJ2-1; TRBD2 is taken as the D call from the table, unchecked against the DNA. TRBV1 is annotated as a pseudogene. This CDR3 contains 17 residues. CDR3 coding DNA: TGCACCAGCAGTTGCCTTTCGGGACTAGGCCCCGCCTCGGGGCAGTTCTTC. Its protein product is CTSSCLSGLGPASGQFF.

The chain joins TRBV10-3 to TRBJ1-2, with TRBD1 matching over 10 bases. CDR1 and CDR2 from the germline V gene are ENHRY and SYGVKD. This CDR3 is built from 15 residues. V was pared by 1 base and J by 8 bases, with 7 bases of the junction left unmatched. This chain's CDR3 is CAISELMGTGEGYTF. CDR3 in DNA: TGTGCCATCAGTGAGTTAATGGGGACAGGGGAAGGCTACACCTTC.

This clone was seen once. At the DNA level, this CDR3 is encoded by other sequences in the same sample as well. This sequence joins TRBV12-3 or TRBV12-4 and TRBJ2-7, with D possibly being TRBD1 (6 bases). Trimming took off 3 bases at V and 0 bases at J, with 6 bases between the two ends. This CDR3 is built from 13 residues. The CDR3 DNA follows: TGTGCCAGCAGTTTGGACAGCTCCTACGAGCAGTACTTC. As protein: CASSLDSSYEQYF.

The chain recombines TRBV5-1 with TRBJ2-5, with D possibly matching TRBD2 (6 bases). The CDR3 totals 16 residues. Per the germline V gene, CDR1 is SGHRS and CDR2 is YFSETQ. Trimming took off 0 bases at V and 5 bases at J, with 17 bases between the two ends. This CDR3 is CASSLGAGRTEETQYF. The CDR3 DNA reads as TGCGCCAGCAGCTTGGGGGCAGGGAGGACGGAGGAGACCCAGTACTTC.

The V call is TRBV19, the J call TRBJ2-4; 12 bases line up with TRBD2. The CDR3 spans 17 residues. V trimming: 5 bases; J trimming: 3 bases; junction bases outside the gene matches: 8. CDR1 and CDR2 from the germline V gene are LNHDA and SQIVND (reference sequence). The CDR3 loop is CASSRTSGGQGKNIQYF. CDR3 coding DNA: TGTGCCAGTAGTCGAACTAGCGGGGGGCAGGGCAAAAACATTCAGTACTTC.

In its sample, this clone was seen once. The V call is TRBV2, the J call TRBJ2-2, with a possible D match to TRBD2 (6 bases). Germline V gene lookup returns CDR1 SNHLY and CDR2 FYNNEI. The V end lost 1 base, the J end lost 6 bases, and 15 bases lay between the germline ends. The CDR3 consists of 16 residues. CDR3 sequence: CASSEVLPRESGELFF. DNA for the CDR3: TGTGCCAGCAGTGAAGTCCTTCCACGGGAGTCCGGGGAGCTGTTTTTT.

This clone was seen once. This chain connects TRBV12-3 or TRBV12-4 to TRBJ1-2; perhaps TRBD1 as D (5 bases). Trimming cost V 3 bases and J 3 bases, with 8 bases left between them. The CDR3 is 13 residues long. The DNA of the CDR3 is TGTGCCAGCAGTTTCGGGGGTTACTATGGCTACACCTTC. Protein sequence: CASSFGGYYGYTF.

This clone was seen once. The chain uses TRBV5-5 and TRBJ1-2; tentatively, D is TRBD1 (6 bases). The CDR3 covers 15 residues. The germline gives CDR1 SGHKS, CDR2 YYEKEE (reference sequence). V lost 1 base and J 0 bases, leaving 10 bases between the germline ends. The CDR3 here is CASSLTTGANYGYTF. CDR3 nucleotide sequence: TGTGCCAGCAGCTTGACGACAGGAGCTAACTATGGCTACACCTTC.

J is TRBJ1-4 and V is TRBV30, with D hard to call. V gave up 4 bases and J gave up 3 bases, with 9 bases separating them. Germline V gene sequence: CDR1 GTSNPN, CDR2 SVGIG (reference sequence). The CDR3 contains 13 residues. The CDR3 region is CAWNSGSNEKLFF. Written as DNA, the CDR3 is TGTGCCTGGAACTCAGGATCTAATGAAAAACTGTTTTTT.

The CDR3 loop reads CASSEAWGGSNQPQHF. The CDR3 nucleotides read TGTGCCAGCAGTGAAGCTTGGGGAGGTAGCAATCAGCCCCAGCATTTT. The chain has TRBV6-1 and TRBJ1-5; the D is unclear. Trimming left V 0 bases short and J 0 bases short, with 9 bases between. CDR1 and CDR2 (germline): MNHNS, SASEGT. CDR3 size: 16 residues.